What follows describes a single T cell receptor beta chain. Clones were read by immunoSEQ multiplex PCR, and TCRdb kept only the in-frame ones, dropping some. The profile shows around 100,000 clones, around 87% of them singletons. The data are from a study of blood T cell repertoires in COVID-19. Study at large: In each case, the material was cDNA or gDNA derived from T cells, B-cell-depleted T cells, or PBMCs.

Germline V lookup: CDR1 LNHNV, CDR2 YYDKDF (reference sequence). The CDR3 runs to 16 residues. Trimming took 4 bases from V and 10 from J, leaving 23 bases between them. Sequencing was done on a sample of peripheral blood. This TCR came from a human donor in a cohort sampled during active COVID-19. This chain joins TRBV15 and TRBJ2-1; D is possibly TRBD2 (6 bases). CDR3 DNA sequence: TGTGCCACCAGCAACCGACTCGGGGGTGGGGGGAGAGAGCAGTTCTTC. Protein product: CATSNRLGGGGREQFF.